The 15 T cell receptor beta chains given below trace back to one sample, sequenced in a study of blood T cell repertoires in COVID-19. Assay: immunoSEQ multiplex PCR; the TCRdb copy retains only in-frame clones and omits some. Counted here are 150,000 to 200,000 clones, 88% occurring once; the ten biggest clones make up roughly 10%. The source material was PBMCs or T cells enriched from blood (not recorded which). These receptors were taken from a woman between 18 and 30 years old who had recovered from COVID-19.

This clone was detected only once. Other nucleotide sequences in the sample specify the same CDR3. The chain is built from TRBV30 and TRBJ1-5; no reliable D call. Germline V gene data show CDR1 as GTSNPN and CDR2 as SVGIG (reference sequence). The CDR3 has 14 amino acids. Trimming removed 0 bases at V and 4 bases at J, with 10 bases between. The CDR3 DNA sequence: TGTGCCTGGAGTGTACTGGGCCGAAATCAGCCCCAGCATTTT. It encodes CAWSVLGRNQPQHF.

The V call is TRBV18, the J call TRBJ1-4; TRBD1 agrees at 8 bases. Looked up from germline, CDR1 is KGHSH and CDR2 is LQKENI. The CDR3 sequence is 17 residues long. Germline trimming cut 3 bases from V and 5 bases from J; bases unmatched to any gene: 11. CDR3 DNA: TGTGCCAGCTCACCCTTCGACGGACAGGGAAGGAATGAAAAACTGTTTTTT. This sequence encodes CASSPFDGQGRNEKLFF.

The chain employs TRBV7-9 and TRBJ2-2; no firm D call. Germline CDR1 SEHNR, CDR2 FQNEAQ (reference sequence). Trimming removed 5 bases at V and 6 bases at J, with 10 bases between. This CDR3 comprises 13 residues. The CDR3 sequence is CASSQIESGELFF. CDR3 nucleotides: TGTGCCAGCAGCCAAATAGAATCCGGGGAGCTGTTTTTT.

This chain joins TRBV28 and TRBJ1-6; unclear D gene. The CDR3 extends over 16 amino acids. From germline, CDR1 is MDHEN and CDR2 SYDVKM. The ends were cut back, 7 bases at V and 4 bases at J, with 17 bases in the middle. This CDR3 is CASTEGSDRYNSPLHF. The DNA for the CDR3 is TGTGCCAGCACCGAGGGAAGTGATCGATATAATTCACCCCTCCACTTT.

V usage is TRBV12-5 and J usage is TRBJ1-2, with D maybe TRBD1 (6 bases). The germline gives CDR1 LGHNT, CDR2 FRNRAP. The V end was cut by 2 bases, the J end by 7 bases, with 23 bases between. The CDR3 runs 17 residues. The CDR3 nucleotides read TGTGCTAGTGGTTTGACCGCTCTGAACAGGGTGGTAACTGGCTACACCTTC. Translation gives CASGLTALNRVVTGYTF.

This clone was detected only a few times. CDR3 sequence reads: CASSPGQAYNSPLHF. CDR3 bases: TGTGCCAGCAGCCCGGGACAGGCATACAATTCACCCCTCCACTTT. The genes are TRBV11-2 and TRBJ1-6; 8 nucleotides agree with TRBD1. This CDR3 has 15 residues. Germline values: CDR1 SGHAT, CDR2 FQNNGV. After removal of 5 bases from V and 7 bases from J, the junction contained 7 bases not matched to a gene.

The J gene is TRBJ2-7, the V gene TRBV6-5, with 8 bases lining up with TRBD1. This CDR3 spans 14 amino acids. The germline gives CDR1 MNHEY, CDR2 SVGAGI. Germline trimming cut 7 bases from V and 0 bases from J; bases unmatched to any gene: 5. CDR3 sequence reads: CASTPGQGSYEQYF. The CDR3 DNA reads TGTGCCAGCACGCCAGGACAGGGCTCCTACGAGCAGTACTTC.

The CDR3 nucleotides read TGTGCCAGCAGTGATCCAATCCCAGGGTCTGGAAACACCATATATTTT. Its translation is CASSDPIPGSGNTIYF. This rearrangement joins TRBV6-1 to TRBJ1-3; tentative D call: TRBD1 (5 bases). CDR1 is MNHNS, CDR2 SASEGT, per germline. V lost 3 bases and J lost 1, with 13 bases in between. This CDR3 has 16 amino acids.

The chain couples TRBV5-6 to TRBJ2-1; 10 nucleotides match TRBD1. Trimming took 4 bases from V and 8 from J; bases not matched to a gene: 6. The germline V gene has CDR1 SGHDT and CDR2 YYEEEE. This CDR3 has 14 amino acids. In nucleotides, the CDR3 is TGTGCCAGCAGCCCGGGACAGGGGCGGGATGAGCAGTTCTTC. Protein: CASSPGQGRDEQFF.

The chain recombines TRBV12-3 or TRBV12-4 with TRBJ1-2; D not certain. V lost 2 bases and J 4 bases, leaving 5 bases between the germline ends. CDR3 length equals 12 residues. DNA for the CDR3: TGTGCCAGCAGTTTATTCAGCTATGGCTACACCTTC. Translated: CASSLFSYGYTF.

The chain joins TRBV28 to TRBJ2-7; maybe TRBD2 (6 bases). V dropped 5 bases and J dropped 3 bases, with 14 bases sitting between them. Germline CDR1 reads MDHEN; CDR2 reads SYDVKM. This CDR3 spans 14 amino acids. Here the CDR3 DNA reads TGTGCCAGCAGTGGGGCGGGACTTAGCTACGAGCAGTACTTC. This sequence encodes CASSGAGLSYEQYF.

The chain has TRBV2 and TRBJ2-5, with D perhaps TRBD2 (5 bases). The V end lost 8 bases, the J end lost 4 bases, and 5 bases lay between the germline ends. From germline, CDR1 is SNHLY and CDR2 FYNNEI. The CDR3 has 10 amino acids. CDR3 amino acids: CASGRETQYF. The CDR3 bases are TGTGCCAGCGGGAGAGAGACCCAGTACTTC.

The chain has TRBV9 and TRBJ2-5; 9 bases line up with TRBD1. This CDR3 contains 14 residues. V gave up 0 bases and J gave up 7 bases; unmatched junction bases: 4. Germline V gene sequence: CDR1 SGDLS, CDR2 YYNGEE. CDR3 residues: CASSVGDRVPTQYF. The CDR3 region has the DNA TGTGCCAGCAGCGTAGGGGACAGGGTCCCGACCCAGTACTTC.

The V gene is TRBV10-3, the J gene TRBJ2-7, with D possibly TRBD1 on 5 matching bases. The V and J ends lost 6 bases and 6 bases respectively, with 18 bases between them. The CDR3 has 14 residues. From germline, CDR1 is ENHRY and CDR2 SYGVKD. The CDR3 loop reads CAISQTVDGGEQYF. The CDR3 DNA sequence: TGTGCCATCAGCCAGACAGTGGATGGCGGCGAGCAGTACTTC.

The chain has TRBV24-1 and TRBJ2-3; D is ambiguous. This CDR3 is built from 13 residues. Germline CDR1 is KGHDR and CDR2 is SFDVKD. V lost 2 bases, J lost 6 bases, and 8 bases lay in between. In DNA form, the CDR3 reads TGTGCCACCAGTGATTCCTATACGGATACGCAGTATTTT. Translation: CATSDSYTDTQYF.